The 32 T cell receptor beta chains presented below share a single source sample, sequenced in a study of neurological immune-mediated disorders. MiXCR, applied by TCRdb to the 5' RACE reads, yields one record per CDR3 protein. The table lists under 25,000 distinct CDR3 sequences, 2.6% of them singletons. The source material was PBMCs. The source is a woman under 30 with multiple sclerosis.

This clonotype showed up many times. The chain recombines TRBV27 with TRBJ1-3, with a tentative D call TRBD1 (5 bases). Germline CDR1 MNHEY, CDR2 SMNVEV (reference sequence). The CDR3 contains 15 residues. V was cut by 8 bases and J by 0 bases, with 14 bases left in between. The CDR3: CASGRRGDSGNTIYF. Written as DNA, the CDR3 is TGTGCCAGCGGCCGGCGGGGGGACTCTGGAAACACCATATATTTT.

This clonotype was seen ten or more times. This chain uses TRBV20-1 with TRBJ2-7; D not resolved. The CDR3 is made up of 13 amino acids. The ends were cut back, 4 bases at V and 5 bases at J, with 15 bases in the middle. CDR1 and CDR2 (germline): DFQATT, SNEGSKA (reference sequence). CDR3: CSAIMDALNEQYF. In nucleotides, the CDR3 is TGCAGTGCTATAATGGACGCCCTGAACGAGCAGTACTTC.

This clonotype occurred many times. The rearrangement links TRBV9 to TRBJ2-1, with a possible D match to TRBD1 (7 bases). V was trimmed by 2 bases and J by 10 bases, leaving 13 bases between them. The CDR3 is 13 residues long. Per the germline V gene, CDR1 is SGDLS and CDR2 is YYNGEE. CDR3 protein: CASSVRSGGEQFF. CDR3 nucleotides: TGTGCCAGCAGCGTCCGATCAGGGGGGGAGCAGTTCTTC.

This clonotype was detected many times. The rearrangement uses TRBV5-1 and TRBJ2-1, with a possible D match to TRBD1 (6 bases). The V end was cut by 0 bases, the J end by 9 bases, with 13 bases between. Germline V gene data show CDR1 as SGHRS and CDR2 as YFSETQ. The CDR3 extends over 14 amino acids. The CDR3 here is CASSLGQQGGEQFF. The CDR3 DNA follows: TGCGCCAGCAGCTTGGGCCAACAGGGTGGTGAGCAGTTCTTC.

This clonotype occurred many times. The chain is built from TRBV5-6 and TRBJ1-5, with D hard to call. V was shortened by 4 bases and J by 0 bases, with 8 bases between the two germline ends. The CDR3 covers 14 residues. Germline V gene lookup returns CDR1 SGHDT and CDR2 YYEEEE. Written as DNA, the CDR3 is TGTGCCAGCAGCGCGACACCTAGCAATCAGCCCCAGCATTTT. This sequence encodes CASSATPSNQPQHF.

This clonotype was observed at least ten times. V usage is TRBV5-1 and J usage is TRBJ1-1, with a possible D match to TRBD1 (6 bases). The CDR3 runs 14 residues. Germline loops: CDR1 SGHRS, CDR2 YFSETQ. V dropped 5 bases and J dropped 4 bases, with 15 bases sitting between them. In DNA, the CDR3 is TGCGCCAGCAGGAAAGCAATCAGGGGCACTGAAGCTTTCTTT. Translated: CASRKAIRGTEAFF.

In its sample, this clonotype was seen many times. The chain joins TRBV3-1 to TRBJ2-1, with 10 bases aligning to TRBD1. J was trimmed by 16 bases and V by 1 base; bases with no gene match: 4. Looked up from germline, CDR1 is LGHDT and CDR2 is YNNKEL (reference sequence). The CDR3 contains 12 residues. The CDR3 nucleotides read TGTGCCAGCAGCCAAGCCGACAGGGGGCAATTCTTC. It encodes CASSQADRGQFF.

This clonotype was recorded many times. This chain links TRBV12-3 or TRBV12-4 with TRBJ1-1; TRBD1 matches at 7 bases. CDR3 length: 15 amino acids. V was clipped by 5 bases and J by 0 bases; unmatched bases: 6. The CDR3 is CASSTDRDLNTEAFF. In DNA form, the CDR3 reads TGTGCCAGCAGTACAGACAGGGATTTGAACACTGAAGCTTTCTTT.

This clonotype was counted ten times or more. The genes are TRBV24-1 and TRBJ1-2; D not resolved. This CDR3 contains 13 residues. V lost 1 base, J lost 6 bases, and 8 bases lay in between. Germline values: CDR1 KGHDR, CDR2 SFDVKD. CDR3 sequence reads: CATSDFPMDGYTF. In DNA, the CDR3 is TGTGCCACCAGTGATTTTCCTATGGATGGCTACACCTTC.

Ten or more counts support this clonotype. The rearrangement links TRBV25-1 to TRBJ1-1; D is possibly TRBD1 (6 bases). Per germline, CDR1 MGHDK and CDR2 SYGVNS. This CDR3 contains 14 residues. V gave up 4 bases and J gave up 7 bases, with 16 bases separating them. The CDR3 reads CASSATGRENEAFF. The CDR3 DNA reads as TGTGCCAGCAGTGCAACAGGGAGGGAGAATGAAGCTTTCTTT.

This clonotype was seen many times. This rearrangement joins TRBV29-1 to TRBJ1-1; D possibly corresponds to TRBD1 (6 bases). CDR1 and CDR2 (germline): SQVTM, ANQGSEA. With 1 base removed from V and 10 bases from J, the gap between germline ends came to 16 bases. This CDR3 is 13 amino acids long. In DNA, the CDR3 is TGCAGCGTTGAAGCTCGGGGCCGGACAGTAGCTTTCTTT. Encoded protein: CSVEARGRTVAFF.

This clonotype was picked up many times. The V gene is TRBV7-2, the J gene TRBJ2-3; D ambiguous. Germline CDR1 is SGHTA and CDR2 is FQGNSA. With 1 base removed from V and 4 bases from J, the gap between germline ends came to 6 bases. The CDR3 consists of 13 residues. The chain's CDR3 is CASSLEQADTQYF. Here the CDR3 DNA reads TGTGCCAGCAGCTTAGAGCAAGCAGATACGCAGTATTTT.

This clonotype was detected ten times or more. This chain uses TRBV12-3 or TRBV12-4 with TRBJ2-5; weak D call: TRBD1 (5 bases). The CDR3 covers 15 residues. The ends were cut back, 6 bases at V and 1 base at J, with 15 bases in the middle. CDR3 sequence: CASRVAQGFQETQYF. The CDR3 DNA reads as TGTGCCAGCAGGGTGGCCCAGGGCTTCCAAGAGACCCAGTACTTC.

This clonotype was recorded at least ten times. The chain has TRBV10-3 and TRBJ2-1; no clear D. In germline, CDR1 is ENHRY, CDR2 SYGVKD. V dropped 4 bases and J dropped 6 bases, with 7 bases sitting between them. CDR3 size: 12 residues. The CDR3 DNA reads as TGTGCCATCAGTGGGCAGCGCAATGAGCAGTTCTTC. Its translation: CAISGQRNEQFF.

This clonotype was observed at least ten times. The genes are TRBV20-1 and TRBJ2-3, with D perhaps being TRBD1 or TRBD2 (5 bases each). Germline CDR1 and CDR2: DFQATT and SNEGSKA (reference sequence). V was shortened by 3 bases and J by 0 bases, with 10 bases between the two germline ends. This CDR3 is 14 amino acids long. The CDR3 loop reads CSASGGRSTDTQYF. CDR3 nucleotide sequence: TGCAGTGCTAGTGGGGGACGGAGCACAGATACGCAGTATTTT.

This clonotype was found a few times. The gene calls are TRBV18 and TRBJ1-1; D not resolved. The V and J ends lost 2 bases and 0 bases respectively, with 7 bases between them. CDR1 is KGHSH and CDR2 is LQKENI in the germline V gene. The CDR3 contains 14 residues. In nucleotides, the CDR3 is TGTGCCAGCTCACCAGGTCACATGAACACTGAAGCTTTCTTT. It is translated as CASSPGHMNTEAFF.

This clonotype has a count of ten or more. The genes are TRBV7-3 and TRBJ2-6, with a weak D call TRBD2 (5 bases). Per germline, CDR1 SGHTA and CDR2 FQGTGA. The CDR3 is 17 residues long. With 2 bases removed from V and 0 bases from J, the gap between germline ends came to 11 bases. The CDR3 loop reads CASSLSGTDSGANVLTF. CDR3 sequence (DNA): TGTGCCAGCAGCTTATCGGGAACAGACTCTGGGGCCAACGTCCTGACTTTC. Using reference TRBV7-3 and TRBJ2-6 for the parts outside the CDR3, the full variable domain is GAGVSQTPSNKVTEKGKYVELRCDPISGHTALYWYRQSLGQGPEFLIYFQGTGAADDSGLPNDRFFAVRPEGSVSTLKIQRTERGDSAVYLCASSLSGTDSGANVLTFGAGSRLTVL.

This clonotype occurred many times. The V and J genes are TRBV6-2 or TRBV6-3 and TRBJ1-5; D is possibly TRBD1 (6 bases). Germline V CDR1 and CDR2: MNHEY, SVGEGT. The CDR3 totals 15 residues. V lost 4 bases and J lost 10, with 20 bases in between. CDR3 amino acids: CASSFIGQPGAPQHF. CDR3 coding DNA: TGTGCCAGCAGTTTCATCGGACAGCCTGGTGCACCCCAGCATTTT.

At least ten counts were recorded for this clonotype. The CDR3 sequence is CSATGGGGIETQYF. CDR3 DNA sequence: TGCAGTGCTACCGGTGGTGGGGGCATAGAGACCCAGTACTTC. The genes are TRBV20-1 and TRBJ2-5; D perhaps matches TRBD1 (6 bases). The CDR3 is 14 residues long. Trimming stripped 4 bases from V and 4 bases from J, with 16 bases between. Germline CDR1 DFQATT, CDR2 SNEGSKA (reference sequence).

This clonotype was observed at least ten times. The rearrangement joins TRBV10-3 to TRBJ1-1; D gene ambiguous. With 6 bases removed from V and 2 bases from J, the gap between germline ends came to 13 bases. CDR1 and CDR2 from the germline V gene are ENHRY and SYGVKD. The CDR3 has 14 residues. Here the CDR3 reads CAIRKSGENTEAFF. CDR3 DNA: TGTGCCATCAGGAAGTCTGGGGAAAACACTGAAGCTTTCTTT.

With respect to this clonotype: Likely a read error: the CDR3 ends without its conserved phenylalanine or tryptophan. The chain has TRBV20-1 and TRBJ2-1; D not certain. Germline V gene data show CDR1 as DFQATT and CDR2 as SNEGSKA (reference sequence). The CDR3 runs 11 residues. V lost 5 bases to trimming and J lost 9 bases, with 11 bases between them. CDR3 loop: CSALGRSEQFN. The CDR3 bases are TGCAGTGCTCTAGGCAGGAGTGAGCAGTTCAAC.

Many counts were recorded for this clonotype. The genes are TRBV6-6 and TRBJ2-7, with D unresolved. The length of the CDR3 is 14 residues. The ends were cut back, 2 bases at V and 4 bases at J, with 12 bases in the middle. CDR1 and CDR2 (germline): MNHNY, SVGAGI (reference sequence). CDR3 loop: CASSYGNRGYEQYF. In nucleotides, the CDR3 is TGTGCCAGCAGTTACGGCAACAGAGGATACGAGCAGTACTTC.

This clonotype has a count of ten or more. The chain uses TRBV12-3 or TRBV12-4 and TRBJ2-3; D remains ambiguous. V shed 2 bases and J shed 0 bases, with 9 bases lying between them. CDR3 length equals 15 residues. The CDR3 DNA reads TGTGCCAGCAGTTTATGGTTAAGCAGCACAGATACGCAGTATTTT. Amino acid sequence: CASSLWLSSTDTQYF.

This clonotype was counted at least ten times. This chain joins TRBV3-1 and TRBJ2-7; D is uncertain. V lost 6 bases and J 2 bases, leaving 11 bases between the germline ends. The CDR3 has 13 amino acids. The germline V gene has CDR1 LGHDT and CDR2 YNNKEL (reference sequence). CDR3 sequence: CASRGNSAYEQYF. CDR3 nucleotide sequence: TGTGCCAGCAGGGGTAATTCGGCCTACGAGCAGTACTTC.

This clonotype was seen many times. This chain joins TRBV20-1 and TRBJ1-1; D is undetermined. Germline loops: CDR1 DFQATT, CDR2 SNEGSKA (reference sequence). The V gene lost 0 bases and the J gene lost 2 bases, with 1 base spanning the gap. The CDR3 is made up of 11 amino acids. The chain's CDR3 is CSARDNTEAFF. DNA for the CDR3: TGCAGTGCTAGAGATAACACTGAAGCTTTCTTT.

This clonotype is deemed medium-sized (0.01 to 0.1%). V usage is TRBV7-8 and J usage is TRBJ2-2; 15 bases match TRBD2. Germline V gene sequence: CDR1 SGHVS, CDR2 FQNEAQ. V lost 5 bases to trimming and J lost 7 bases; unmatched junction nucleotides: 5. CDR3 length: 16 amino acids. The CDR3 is CASSAPGLAGGGELFF. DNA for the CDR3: TGTGCCAGCAGCGCCCCGGGACTAGCGGGAGGCGGGGAGCTGTTTTTT.

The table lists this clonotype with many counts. This chain's CDR3 is CASYPSGIGGQPQHF. The CDR3 coding sequence is TGTGCCAGCTATCCCTCCGGGATAGGTGGACAGCCCCAGCATTTT. The rearrangement uses TRBV28 and TRBJ1-5; no clear D gene. Germline assignment: CDR1 MDHEN and CDR2 SYDVKM. Trimming took off 8 bases at V and 7 bases at J, with 21 bases between the two ends. The CDR3 runs 15 residues.

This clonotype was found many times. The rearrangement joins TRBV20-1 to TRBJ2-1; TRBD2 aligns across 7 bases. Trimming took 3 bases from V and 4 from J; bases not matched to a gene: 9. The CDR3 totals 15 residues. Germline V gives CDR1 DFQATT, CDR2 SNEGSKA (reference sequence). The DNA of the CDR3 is TGCAGTGCTAGGCAGGTGGGACTACCTTACAATGAGCAGTTCTTC. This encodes CSARQVGLPYNEQFF.

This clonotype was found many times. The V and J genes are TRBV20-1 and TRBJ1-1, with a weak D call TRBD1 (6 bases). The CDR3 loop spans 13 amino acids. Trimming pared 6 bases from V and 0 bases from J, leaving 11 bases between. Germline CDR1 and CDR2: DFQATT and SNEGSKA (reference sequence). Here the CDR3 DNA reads TGCAGTGCCTACAGGGTGGTGAACACTGAAGCTTTCTTT. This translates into CSAYRVVNTEAFF.

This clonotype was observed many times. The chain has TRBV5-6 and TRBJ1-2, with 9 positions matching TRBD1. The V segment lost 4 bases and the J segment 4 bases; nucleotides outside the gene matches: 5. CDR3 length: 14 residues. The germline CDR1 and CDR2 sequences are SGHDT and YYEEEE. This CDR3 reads CASSLGQGGYGYTF. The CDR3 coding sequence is TGTGCCAGCAGCCTGGGACAGGGCGGCTATGGCTACACCTTC. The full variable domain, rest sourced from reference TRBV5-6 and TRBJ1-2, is DAGVTQSPTHLIKTRGQQVTLRCSPKSGHDTVSWYQQALGQGPQFIFQYYEEEERQRGNFPDRFSGHQFPNYSSELNVNALLLGDSALYLCASSLGQGGYGYTFGSGTRLTVV.

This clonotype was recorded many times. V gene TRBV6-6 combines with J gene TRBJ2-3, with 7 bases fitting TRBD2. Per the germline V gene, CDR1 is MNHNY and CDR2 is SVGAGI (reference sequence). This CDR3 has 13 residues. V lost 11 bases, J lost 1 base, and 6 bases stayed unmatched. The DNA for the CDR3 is TGTGCCGGACACGCGGGGGGCACAGATACGCAGTATTTT. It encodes CAGHAGGTDTQYF.

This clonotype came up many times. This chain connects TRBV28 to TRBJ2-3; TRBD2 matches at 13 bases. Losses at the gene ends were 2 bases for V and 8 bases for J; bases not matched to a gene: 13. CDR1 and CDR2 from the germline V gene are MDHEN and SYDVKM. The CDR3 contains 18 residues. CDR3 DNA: TGTGCCAGCAGTTTACCCCTTGCAACTAGCGGGGGGGACTCTACGCAGTATTTT. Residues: CASSLPLATSGGDSTQYF.